This passage covers 21 T cell receptor beta chains from one sample sequenced in a study of blood T cell repertoires in COVID-19. This table comes from immunoSEQ multiplex PCR, and its TCRdb copy is limited to in-frame clones, with some not included. The sample consists of fewer than 80,000 clones, roughly 80% of them appearing once. Sequenced: peripheral blood. All receptors come from a man aged 50-60 years with COVID-19, enrolled during active disease.

V gene TRBV2 combines with J gene TRBJ1-2, with TRBD1 identical over 10 bases. The CDR3 has 14 amino acids. V dropped 6 bases and J dropped 8; count of bases not matched to a gene: 9. Germline V gene sequence: CDR1 SNHLY, CDR2 FYNNEI. DNA for the CDR3: TGTGCCAGCAGCCGACAGGGGGCCCACCTGGGCTACACCTTC. Protein sequence: CASSRQGAHLGYTF.

The V gene is TRBV7-3, the J gene TRBJ2-5; TRBD1 agrees at 7 bases. The CDR3 covers 15 residues. V lost 3 bases and J lost 6; bases outside the gene matches: 10. Germline CDR1 is SGHTA and CDR2 is FQGTGA. CDR3 sequence (DNA): TGTGCCAGCAGCTTCGGGAACACAGGGGACCAGACCCAGTACTTC. Protein sequence: CASSFGNTGDQTQYF.

The chain has TRBV5-4 and TRBJ2-7; the match to TRBD2 covers 7 bases. Germline V lookup: CDR1 SGHNT, CDR2 YYREEE (reference sequence). The CDR3 has 18 residues. The ends lost 1 base at V and 1 base at J; junction bases unmatched: 14. CDR3 region: CASSLLPGLLKTSYEQYF. For the CDR3, the DNA is TGTGCCAGCAGCTTGCTCCCGGGACTACTAAAAACATCCTACGAGCAGTACTTC.

This clone occurred once. V is TRBV7-9 and J is TRBJ2-7; 8 positions agree with TRBD1. The junction had 11 bases not matched to a gene; V was cut back by 5 bases and J by 5 bases. CDR3 length: 15 residues. The germline CDR1 and CDR2 sequences are SEHNR and FQNEAQ (reference sequence). As DNA, the CDR3 is TGTGCCAGCAGCGGGGGACAGGACGATATGGACGAGCAGTACTTC. It codes for CASSGGQDDMDEQYF.

This clone was found once. The chain employs TRBV19 and TRBJ2-7; D is perhaps TRBD1 (5 bases). CDR1 is LNHDA and CDR2 is SQIVND in the germline V gene (reference sequence). CDR3 length: 14 amino acids. V shed 3 bases and J shed 2 bases, with 11 bases lying between them. The CDR3 nucleotides are TGTGCCAGTAGTATTGGTCAGGGTACCTACGAGCAGTACTTC. Its protein is CASSIGQGTYEQYF.

V usage is TRBV4-1 and J usage is TRBJ1-2, with TRBD1 matching 7 bases. Germline CDR1 reads MGHRA; CDR2 reads YSYEKL. The CDR3 has 16 residues. V lost 0 bases to trimming and J lost 3 bases; unmatched junction nucleotides: 7. CDR3 DNA sequence: TGCGCCAGCAGCCAAGATAGGGGGCAGATTTACTATGGCTACACCTTC. Residues: CASSQDRGQIYYGYTF.

The V call is TRBV11-2, the J call TRBJ2-7; 10 bases are a match to TRBD1. The CDR3 spans 14 residues. The germline V gene encodes CDR1 SGHAT and CDR2 FQNNGV. V shed 9 bases, J shed 3 bases, and the junction held 8 bases outside the gene matches. The CDR3 region has the DNA TGTGCCAGTAAGCCGGGACAGGGGTACTACGAGCAGTACTTC. It yields the protein CASKPGQGYYEQYF.

This clone was recorded once. The rearrangement links TRBV5-1 to TRBJ2-5; D is possibly TRBD2 (5 bases). The CDR3 is 15 residues long. Trimming removed 0 bases from V and 1 base from J, with 10 bases in between. Germline V gives CDR1 SGHRS, CDR2 YFSETQ. The CDR3 protein is CASSLGEGVQETQYF. DNA for the CDR3: TGCGCCAGCAGCTTGGGTGAGGGAGTCCAAGAGACCCAGTACTTC.

About this clone itself: The junction differs from germline at one of its ends, possibly a read error. The genes are TRBV19 and TRBJ1-1, with 7 bases identical to TRBD1. CDR3 size: 16 residues. CDR1 and CDR2 from the germline V gene are LNHDA and SQIVND (reference sequence). This chain's CDR3 is CASSLETGFMNTEAFF. In DNA, the CDR3 is TGTGCCAGTAGTCTAGAGACAGGGTTTATGAACACTGAAGCTTTCTTT.

The V gene is TRBV4-1, the J gene TRBJ1-1; D call uncertain. The CDR3 covers 14 residues. In germline, CDR1 is MGHRA, CDR2 YSYEKL. Trimming took off 1 base at V and 4 bases at J, with 10 bases between the two ends. The CDR3 sequence is CASSQGPGVTEAFF. CDR3 coding DNA: TGCGCCAGCAGCCAAGGTCCCGGGGTCACTGAAGCTTTCTTT.

This clone occurred a few times. The chain has TRBV9 and TRBJ2-5; 9 positions match TRBD2. Germline CDR1 is SGDLS and CDR2 is YYNGEE. V lost 0 bases and J lost 5; bases outside the gene matches: 8. The CDR3 contains 16 residues. The CDR3 DNA sequence: TGTGCCAGCAGCGTAGGGTCTAGCGGGGAGGTCGAGACCCAGTACTTC. It is translated as CASSVGSSGEVETQYF.

The chain combines TRBV23-1 with TRBJ2-5; 8 bases agree with TRBD2. TRBV23-1 is recorded as an ORF, its role being uncertain. The CDR3 has 17 amino acids. V lost 4 bases and J lost 1; bases outside the gene matches: 11. The CDR3 sequence is CASSLLREGPRQETQYF. The CDR3 DNA follows: TGCGCCAGCAGTCTCCTCCGGGAGGGTCCCCGCCAAGAGACCCAGTACTTC.

The chain couples TRBV5-5 to TRBJ1-1; no reliable D call. Germline V lookup: CDR1 SGHKS, CDR2 YYEKEE (reference sequence). This CDR3 comprises 12 residues. Trimming took off 0 bases at V and 4 bases at J, with 4 bases between the two ends. The CDR3 region has the DNA TGTGCCAGCAGCTTGGTGAGCACTGAAGCTTTCTTT. It codes for CASSLVSTEAFF.

This chain connects TRBV14 to TRBJ1-1, with 9 bases identical to TRBD1. CDR1 is SGHDN and CDR2 is FVKESK in the germline V gene. The J segment lost 4 bases and the V segment lost 3 bases, leaving 21 bases of the junction unmatched. The CDR3 has 20 residues. CDR3 DNA sequence: TGTGCCAGCAGCCAGTTTCCAGGACAGGGGTTTCTCGGTGTGGGCACTGAAGCTTTCTTT. Translated, it gives CASSQFPGQGFLGVGTEAFF. Using reference TRBV14 and TRBJ1-1 for the parts outside the CDR3, the full variable domain is EAGVTQFPSHSVIEKGQTVTLRCDPISGHDNLYWYRRVMGKEIKFLLHFVKESKQDESGMPNNRFLAERTGGTYSTLKVQPAELEDSGVYFCASSQFPGQGFLGVGTEAFFGQGTRLTVV.

This clone was seen a single time. The V gene is TRBV6-1, the J gene TRBJ1-5; 8 bases fit TRBD1. The trim removed 3 bases at V and 6 bases at J, leaving 1 base unmatched. The germline V gene encodes CDR1 MNHNS and CDR2 SASEGT. This CDR3 is 13 amino acids long. The CDR3 loop reads CASSETGAQPQHF. The CDR3 DNA sequence: TGTGCCAGCAGTGAGACAGGGGCTCAGCCCCAGCATTTT.

The sample holds a few counts of this clone. The chain is built from TRBV11-2 and TRBJ2-2, with D hard to call. Germline CDR1 reads SGHAT; CDR2 reads FQNNGV. V lost 0 bases and J 5 bases, leaving 16 bases between the germline ends. The CDR3 covers 17 residues. CDR3 nucleotides: TGTGCCAGCAGCTTAGATGGCTCCAGGCTGTATACCGGGGAGCTGTTTTTT. It encodes CASSLDGSRLYTGELFF.

This rearrangement joins TRBV19 to TRBJ1-3; 9 nucleotides align to TRBD1. The CDR3 totals 14 residues. The trim removed 11 bases at V and 7 bases at J, leaving 12 bases unmatched. Looked up from germline, CDR1 is LNHDA and CDR2 is SQIVND (reference sequence). CDR3 protein: CAAHARDRVNTIYF. In DNA, the CDR3 is TGTGCCGCACACGCTCGGGACAGGGTTAACACCATATATTTT. Using reference TRBV19 and TRBJ1-3 for the parts outside the CDR3, the full variable domain is DGGITQSPKYLFRKEGQNVTLSCEQNLNHDAMYWYRQDPGQGLRLIYYSQIVNDFQKGDIAEGYSVSREKKESFPLTVTSAQKNPTAFYLCAAHARDRVNTIYFGEGSWLTVV.

The gene calls are TRBV28 and TRBJ1-2; perhaps TRBD1 as D (6 bases). Germline CDR1 and CDR2: MDHEN and SYDVKM. The CDR3 consists of 13 residues. The ends were cut back, 7 bases at V and 2 bases at J, with 11 bases in the middle. The CDR3 DNA reads as TGTGCCAGCAAGGGGACAATGAACTATGGCTACACCTTC. Its protein is CASKGTMNYGYTF.

The V call is TRBV7-9, the J call TRBJ1-1; D remains ambiguous. Trimming left V 4 bases short and J 11 bases short, with 17 bases between. The CDR3 contains 13 residues. Per germline, CDR1 SEHNR and CDR2 FQNEAQ (reference sequence). The CDR3 is CASSSMSGGLAFF. CDR3 nucleotides: TGTGCCAGCAGCTCTATGTCGGGAGGGTTGGCTTTCTTT.

This sequence joins TRBV2 and TRBJ1-1; 11 bases are a match to TRBD1. Per germline, CDR1 SNHLY and CDR2 FYNNEI. The length of the CDR3 is 14 residues. Trimming at V came to 6 bases and at J to 5 bases, leaving 5 bases not matched to a gene. The CDR3 here is CASRGTGGGTEAFF. Here the CDR3 DNA reads TGTGCCAGCAGGGGGACAGGGGGAGGGACTGAAGCTTTCTTT.

The rearrangement joins TRBV11-1 to TRBJ2-1; 9 bases match TRBD2. Germline V gene sequence: CDR1 SGHAT, CDR2 FQDESV (reference sequence). The CDR3 is made up of 15 amino acids. V lost 3 bases to trimming and J lost 8 bases; unmatched junction nucleotides: 8. This CDR3 reads CASSFSAGGHDEQFF. In nucleotides, the CDR3 is TGTGCCAGCAGCTTCTCTGCGGGGGGGCACGATGAGCAGTTCTTC.